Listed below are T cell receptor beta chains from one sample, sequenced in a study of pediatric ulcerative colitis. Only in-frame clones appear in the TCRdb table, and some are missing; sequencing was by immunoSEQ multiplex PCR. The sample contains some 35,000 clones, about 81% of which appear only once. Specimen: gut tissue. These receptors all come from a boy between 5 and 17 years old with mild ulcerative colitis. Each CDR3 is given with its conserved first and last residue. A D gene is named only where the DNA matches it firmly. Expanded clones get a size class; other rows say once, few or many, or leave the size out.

TGTGCCAGCAGCCTACCGGGGGTGGAGACCCAGTACTTC	CASSLPGVETQYF	TRBV5-8	TRBJ2-5	-	-
TGTGCCAGCAGCCCTGGGGAAGAGACCCAGTACTTC	CASSPGEETQYF	TRBV11-2	TRBJ2-5	-	-
TGTGCCAGCAGGGCAGGGAACACTGAAGCTTTCTTT	CASRAGNTEAFF	TRBV2	TRBJ1-1	-	-
TGTGCCAGCTCACCACGGTCGCTAATACTAAGACGACAGGGAAGCTCCTACGAGCAGTACTTC	CASSPRSLILRRQGSSYEQYF	TRBV18	TRBJ2-7	TRBD1	-
TGTGCCAGCAGCTCAACTCCCTACGAGCAGTACTTC	CASSSTPYEQYF	TRBV7-9	TRBJ2-7	-	once
TGCAGCGTTGGACTAGCGGGGGGGTACTACAATGAGCAGTTCTTC	CSVGLAGGYYNEQFF	TRBV29-1	TRBJ2-1	TRBD2	-
TGCAGCGGAGGCAGGCCTAGGGGGGAAGCTTTCTTT	CSGGRPRGEAFF	TRBV29-1	TRBJ1-1	-	-
TGTGCCAGCAGTGAAGCGCTTGTTTTGAGTCTCGGGCAGCCCCAGCATTTT	CASSEALVLSLGQPQHF	TRBV2	TRBJ1-5	-	-
TGCGCCAGCAGCTTGGGGACAGGCGACACTGAAGCTTTCTTT	CASSLGTGDTEAFF	TRBV5-1	TRBJ1-1	TRBD1	-
TGTGCCAGCAGTGAACAGGTTACCTATGGCTACACCTTC	CASSEQVTYGYTF	TRBV2	TRBJ1-2	-	-
TGCGCCAGCAGGGACAGGGTAAACACCGGGGAGCTGTTTTTT	CASRDRVNTGELFF	TRBV4-1	TRBJ2-2	TRBD1	once
TGCGCCAGCAGCTGGGACGGATTTAATGAAAAACTGTTTTTT	CASSWDGFNEKLFF	TRBV5-1	TRBJ1-4	-	-
TGCGCCAGCACCAACCCACGGACTAGCGGGGAGACCCAGTACTTC	CASTNPRTSGETQYF	TRBV5-1	TRBJ2-5	TRBD2	once
TGCGCCAGCAGCCTCCGGACTAGCGGGGCCATACTTAGCACAGATACGCAGTATTTT	CASSLRTSGAILSTDTQYF	TRBV5-1	TRBJ2-3	TRBD2	-
TGCGCCAGCAGCGGTAATCGGGAGGGCTACACCTTC	CASSGNREGYTF	TRBV4-1	TRBJ1-2	-	-
TGTGCCTGGAGGGAATTTACAGAAGCTTTCTTT	CAWREFTEAFF	TRBV30	TRBJ1-1	-	few
TGTGCCAGCAGTGACAGGGATAATACGCAGTATTTT	CASSDRDNTQYF	TRBV2	TRBJ2-3	-	-
TGTGCCAGCAGCCCAAGCGGGGGGAGGGACAATGAGCAGTTCTTC	CASSPSGGRDNEQFF	TRBV5-4	TRBJ2-1	TRBD2	-
TGTGCCAGCAGCGAGTCGGGAGGCAGGAACTACGAGCAGTACTTC	CASSESGGRNYEQYF	TRBV7-2	TRBJ2-7	TRBD2	-
TGTGCCAGCAGCTTAGTCAGGGTCAGCGTGAATACGCAGTATTTT	CASSLVRVSVNTQYF	TRBV11-2	TRBJ2-3	-	-
TGTGCCAGTCAGACACCGGGACAGGGGTCCGTGAACACTGAAGCTTTCTTT	CASQTPGQGSVNTEAFF	TRBV2	TRBJ1-1	TRBD1	-